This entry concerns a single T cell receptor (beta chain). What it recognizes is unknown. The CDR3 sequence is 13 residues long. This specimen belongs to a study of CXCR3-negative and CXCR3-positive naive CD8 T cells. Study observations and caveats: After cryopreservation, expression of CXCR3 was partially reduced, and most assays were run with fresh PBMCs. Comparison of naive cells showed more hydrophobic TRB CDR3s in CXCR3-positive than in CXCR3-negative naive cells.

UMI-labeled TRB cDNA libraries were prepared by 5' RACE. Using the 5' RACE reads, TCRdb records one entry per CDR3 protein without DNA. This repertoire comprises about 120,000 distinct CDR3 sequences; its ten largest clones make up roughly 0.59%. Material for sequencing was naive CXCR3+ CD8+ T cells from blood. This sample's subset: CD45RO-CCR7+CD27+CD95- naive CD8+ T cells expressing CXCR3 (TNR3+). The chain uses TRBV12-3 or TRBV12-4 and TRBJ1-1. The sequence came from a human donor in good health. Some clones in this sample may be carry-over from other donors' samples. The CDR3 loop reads CASMGGAGTEAFF.